Listed below are T cell receptor beta chains from one sample, sequenced in a study of blood T cells in healthy people across ages. TCRdb processed the 5' RACE reads anew with MiXCR; each CDR3 protein has one entry. The data hold about 1.5 million distinct CDR3 sequences, with around 40% observed a single time. The specimen was blood. The receptor set was obtained from a woman between 18 and 30 years old in good health. Both conserved end residues are part of each CDR3. The order of the fields is clone size, D gene, V gene, J gene, CDR3 DNA, CDR3 protein. A D gene is named only where the DNA matches it firmly. The size of a clone is reported for some rows only, either as once, few or many, or as a class for expanded clones.

size: -; D: -; V: TRBV29-1; J: TRBJ1-4; DNA: TGCAGCGTTGTCGGGACGGGAGGTGAAAAACTGTTTTTT; CDR3: CSVVGTGGEKLFF
size: -; D: -; V: TRBV7-9; J: TRBJ2-7; DNA: TGTGCCGGCAGCTCCCCCGCAAGGTCGTACGAGCAGTACTTC; CDR3: CAGSSPARSYEQYF
size: -; D: -; V: TRBV6-1; J: TRBJ2-7; DNA: TGTGCCAGCAGTGAAGGGGAGCCCTACGAGCAGTACTTC; CDR3: CASSEGEPYEQYF
size: many; D: TRBD1; V: TRBV29-1; J: TRBJ2-7; DNA: TGCAGCGTTCGGACAGGAGACTCCTACGAGCAGTACTTC; CDR3: CSVRTGDSYEQYF
size: -; D: TRBD2; V: TRBV10-1; J: TRBJ2-7; DNA: TGCGCCAGCAGTGGAGGCAGGGTAGCGGGGAGGTCCTACGAGCAGTACTTC; CDR3: CASSGGRVAGRSYEQYF
size: -; D: -; V: TRBV6-1; J: TRBJ2-3; DNA: TGTGCCGGCTCGGCGGGGCCTAGCACAGATACGCAGTATTTT; CDR3: CAGSAGPSTDTQYF
size: many; D: TRBD1; V: TRBV29-1; J: TRBJ1-2; DNA: TGCAGCGGCGGTGACAGGGGTGGCTATGGCTACACCTTC; CDR3: CSGGDRGGYGYTF
size: few; D: TRBD1; V: TRBV20-1; J: TRBJ2-1; DNA: TGCAGTGCCAGGGGGCTAACCTACAATGAGCAGTTCTTC; CDR3: CSARGLTYNEQFF
size: few; D: TRBD2; V: TRBV5-1; J: TRBJ2-3; DNA: TGCGCCAGCAGCCCTCGCCCGACTAGCGGGAGGGCCGCGGATACGCAGTATTTT; CDR3: CASSPRPTSGRAADTQYF
size: -; D: -; V: TRBV12-3/TRBV12-4; J: TRBJ2-7; DNA: TGTGCCAGCAGTTTTTCTAGCAGGCACAATGAGCAGTACTTC; CDR3: CASSFSSRHNEQYF
size: -; D: -; V: TRBV6-5; J: TRBJ1-2; DNA: TGTGCCAGCAGTTATTGGCGTTTCTATGGCCACACCTTC; CDR3: CASSYWRFYGHTF
size: few; D: -; V: TRBV15; J: TRBJ1-5; DNA: TGTGCCACCAGCAGAGAGTACGGGAATCAGCCCCAGCATTTT; CDR3: CATSREYGNQPQHF
size: -; D: TRBD1; V: TRBV7-2; J: TRBJ2-5; DNA: TGTGCCAGCAGACAGACAGGGTACAATGAGCAGTACTTC; CDR3: CASRQTGYNEQYF
size: -; D: -; V: TRBV6-1; J: TRBJ2-7; DNA: TGTGCCAGCAGTGAGGGGGCAATCGTTTACGAGCAGTACTTC; CDR3: CASSEGAIVYEQYF
size: few; D: TRBD2; V: TRBV7-8; J: TRBJ2-1; DNA: TGTGCCAGCAGCTTTTTTAGCGGGAGCCTGTACAATGAGCAGTTCTTC; CDR3: CASSFFSGSLYNEQFF